These 26 T cell receptor beta chains share one sample of origin, sequenced in a study of shared clonotypes between healthy human individuals. Libraries were prepared by immunoSEQ multiplex PCR; TCRdb keeps only in-frame clonotypes and omits some of them. The repertoire holds roughly 2 million clones, roughly 94% seen once, with more than 0.1% in the top ten. Sequencing was carried out using naive CD4+ T cells sorted from blood. The subset denotes: CD45RA+ positively selected. These receptors were collected from a man between 18 and 35 years old in good health.

This clone appeared once. The chain links TRBV4-3 to TRBJ2-6, with no clear D. The CDR3 covers 18 residues. Germline CDR1 reads LGHNA; CDR2 reads YSLEER. V was clipped by 0 bases and J by 2 bases, with 14 bases between them. The CDR3 coding sequence is TGCGCCAGCAGCCAAGACCGGGCAGGTCCTCCTGGGGCCAACGTCCTGACTTTC. This encodes CASSQDRAGPPGANVLTF.

V usage is TRBV4-2 and J usage is TRBJ1-5, with D tentatively TRBD1 (6 bases). V was trimmed by 8 bases and J by 5 bases, leaving 10 bases between them. Germline CDR1 reads LGHNA; CDR2 reads YNFKEQ. The CDR3 is 12 amino acids. CDR3 nucleotides: TGTGCCAGCGGAACAGGGTATCAGCCCCAGCATTTT. Translation: CASGTGYQPQHF.

The rearrangement links TRBV2 to TRBJ1-2; no reliable D call. CDR1 is SNHLY, CDR2 FYNNEI, per germline. This CDR3 is built from 11 residues. Trimming stripped 5 bases from V and 8 bases from J, with 9 bases between. DNA for the CDR3: TGTGCCAGCAGTTACATGGGGGGCTACACCTTC. This codes for CASSYMGGYTF. Based on the CDR3 plus reference TRBV2 and TRBJ1-2, the full variable domain is EPEVTQTPSHQVTQMGQEVILRCVPISNHLYFYWYRQILGQKVEFLVSFYNNEISEKSEIFDDQFSVERPDGSNFTLKIRSTKLEDSAMYFCASSYMGGYTFGSGTRLTVV.

The rearrangement links TRBV19 to TRBJ2-2; a weak D match, TRBD2 (6 bases). The CDR3 spans 16 residues. Trimming stripped 2 bases from V and 1 base from J, with 11 bases between. Germline lookup yields CDR1 LNHDA and CDR2 SQIVND (reference sequence). CDR3 protein: CASSILGSGNTGELFF. DNA of the CDR3: TGTGCCAGTAGTATACTGGGTAGCGGGAACACCGGGGAGCTGTTTTTT.

CDR3 residues: CASSLGSGTTGELFF. As DNA, the CDR3 is TGTGCCAGCAGCTTAGGGTCAGGGACCACCGGGGAGCTGTTTTTT. The chain recombines TRBV11-2 with TRBJ2-2; the D gene could be TRBD1 or TRBD2 (5 bases each). The V end lost 1 base, the J end lost 4 bases, and 10 bases lay between the germline ends. In germline, CDR1 is SGHAT, CDR2 FQNNGV. There are 15 residues in the CDR3.

V gene TRBV11-2 combines with J gene TRBJ2-1; 7 bases line up with TRBD2. The germline V gene has CDR1 SGHAT and CDR2 FQNNGV. The length of the CDR3 is 16 residues. Unmatched junction bases numbered 15, after V lost 9 bases and J lost 4 bases. The CDR3 DNA reads as TGTGCCAGTAGAAAAATGCTAGCGGACAATTACAATGAGCAGTTCTTC. Translating it yields CASRKMLADNYNEQFF.

A word on this clone: One junction end does not reproduce the germline sequence, and a read error may be involved. Distinct nucleotide sequences in the sample also encode this CDR3. J is TRBJ2-5 and V is TRBV11-2; 11 bases are a match to TRBD2. The CDR3 is 14 amino acids. Germline CDR1 reads SGHAT; CDR2 reads FQNNGV. In DNA, the CDR3 is TGTGCCAGCAGTTTAGGACTAGCGGGAGAGACCCAGTACTTC. Translated, it gives CASSLGLAGETQYF.

The rearrangement joins TRBV30 to TRBJ1-5; TRBD1 is a possible D gene (5 bases). The CDR3 sequence is 13 residues long. V was clipped by 3 bases and J by 4 bases, with 10 bases between them. CDR1 is GTSNPN and CDR2 is SVGIG in the germline V gene (reference sequence). The CDR3 sequence is CAWSGARNQPQHF. CDR3 DNA sequence: TGTGCCTGGAGCGGGGCCAGAAATCAGCCCCAGCATTTT.

Comments on this clone: In the same sample, other DNA sequences code for this CDR3. This chain connects TRBV5-6 to TRBJ1-2; 7 bases agree with TRBD1. Germline CDR1 reads SGHDT; CDR2 reads YYEEEE. The V and J ends lost 3 bases and 2 bases, in that order; junction bases with no gene match: 4. The CDR3 runs 14 residues. The CDR3 loop reads CASSSTGENYGYTF. The CDR3, as DNA: TGTGCCAGCAGCTCTACAGGGGAGAACTATGGCTACACCTTC.

This chain links TRBV11-2 with TRBJ2-7; perhaps TRBD2 as D (6 bases). Germline V gives CDR1 SGHAT, CDR2 FQNNGV. The CDR3 spans 15 residues. V lost 5 bases to trimming and J lost 0 bases, with 14 bases between them. The CDR3 region has the DNA TGTGCCAGCAGCGCGTTATCCGGGAGCTCCTACGAGCAGTACTTC. Protein: CASSALSGSSYEQYF.

The rearrangement links TRBV6-5 to TRBJ1-2; unclear D gene. The V gene's germline CDR1 is MNHEY and CDR2 SVGAGI. This CDR3 spans 16 amino acids. Trimming took 4 bases from V and 2 from J, leaving 17 bases between them. The CDR3 DNA reads TGTGCCAGCAGTTCCCCCATTGATAACCCCAACTATGGCTACACCTTC. Translated, it gives CASSSPIDNPNYGYTF.

This clone has only one observation. At one end, the junction sequence differs from germline, possibly due to a read error. V is TRBV9 and J is TRBJ2-1; 13 bases line up with TRBD2. The CDR3 extends over 16 amino acids. Germline assignment: CDR1 SGDLS and CDR2 YYNGEE. CDR3 nucleotides: TGTGCCAGCAGCGTAGGCGGGACTAGCGGGGCCCATGAGCAGCTCTTC. As protein: CASSVGGTSGAHEQLF.

On this clone: In the same sample, other DNA sequences code for this CDR3. This chain links TRBV11-2 with TRBJ1-1; D call uncertain. This CDR3 is 13 amino acids long. Germline-derived CDR1 and CDR2 are SGHAT and FQNNGV. Trimming shortened V by 5 bases and J by 4 bases, and 11 bases separated the two germline ends. The CDR3 region has the DNA TGTGCCAGCAGCCTAAGGGAGCTCACTGAAGCTTTCTTT. Translated, it gives CASSLRELTEAFF. The full variable domain, in which reference TRBV11-2 and TRBJ1-1 provide the parts outside the CDR3, is EAGVAQSPRYKIIEKRQSVAFWCNPISGHATLYWYQQILGQGPKLLIQFQNNGVVDDSQLPKDRFSAERLKGVDSTLKIQPAKLEDSAVYLCASSLRELTEAFFGQGTRLTVV.

The rearrangement joins TRBV2 to TRBJ2-3; a possible D gene is TRBD2 (6 bases). The V and J ends lost 8 bases and 2 bases respectively, with 14 bases between them. The CDR3 is 14 residues long. Germline assignment: CDR1 SNHLY and CDR2 FYNNEI. This CDR3 reads CASRRTSNTDTQYF. CDR3 sequence (DNA): TGTGCCAGCCGGAGAACTAGCAACACAGATACGCAGTATTTT.

The CDR3 here is CASSLGGTGSTEAFF. In DNA, the CDR3 is TGTGCCAGCAGCCTGGGGGGGACAGGGTCCACTGAAGCTTTCTTT. The chain has TRBV5-4 and TRBJ1-1; TRBD1 matches at 9 bases. V lost 4 bases to trimming and J lost 4 bases; unmatched junction nucleotides: 8. There are 15 residues in the CDR3. Germline V CDR1 and CDR2: SGHNT, YYREEE (reference sequence).

The V call is TRBV6-5, the J call TRBJ2-2, with D possibly TRBD1 on 5 matching bases. Germline-derived CDR1 and CDR2 are MNHEY and SVGAGI. Deletions cut 3 bases from V and 2 bases from J, with 10 bases between. The CDR3 loop spans 15 amino acids. The CDR3 sequence: CASSYRTRNTGELFF. The CDR3 DNA is TGTGCCAGCAGTTATAGGACACGCAACACCGGGGAGCTGTTTTTT.

As to this clone: Other DNA sequences in this sample translate to the same CDR3. CDR3: CASRESQETQYF. Here the CDR3 DNA reads TGCGCCAGCAGAGAGTCACAAGAGACCCAGTACTTC. The chain carries TRBV5-1 and TRBJ2-5, with unresolved D. Germline lookup yields CDR1 SGHRS and CDR2 YFSETQ. This CDR3 is built from 12 residues. Trimming left V 5 bases short and J 2 bases short, with 7 bases between.

The CDR3 loop is CASSPARAYNEQFF. DNA for the CDR3: TGTGCCAGCAGCCCGGCTAGGGCTTACAATGAGCAGTTCTTC. V is TRBV7-2 and J is TRBJ2-1; no clear D gene. The germline gives CDR1 SGHTA, CDR2 FQGNSA. The CDR3 spans 14 residues. Trimming removed 5 bases at V and 4 bases at J, with 12 bases between.

The chain is built from TRBV5-1 and TRBJ2-1, with unresolved D. This CDR3 has 14 amino acids. Germline lookup yields CDR1 SGHRS and CDR2 YFSETQ. The V and J ends lost 0 bases and 4 bases respectively, with 8 bases between them. CDR3 sequence reads: CASSLDLQYNEQFF. The CDR3 DNA reads TGCGCCAGCAGCTTGGACTTGCAATACAATGAGCAGTTCTTC. The variable domain in full, completed from reference TRBV5-1 and TRBJ2-1, reads KAGVTQTPRYLIKTRGQQVTLSCSPISGHRSVSWYQQTPGQGLQFLFEYFSETQRNKGNFPGRFSGRQFSNSRSEMNVSTLELGDSALYLCASSLDLQYNEQFFGPGTRLTVL.

This clone occurred once. The V call is TRBV28, the J call TRBJ2-7, with 10 nucleotides matching TRBD2. V lost 5 bases to trimming and J lost 6 bases; unmatched junction nucleotides: 7. Germline CDR1 MDHEN, CDR2 SYDVKM. This CDR3 has 14 residues. The CDR3: CASSRLAGVSEQYF. CDR3 nucleotides: TGTGCCAGCAGTCGTCTAGCGGGAGTTAGCGAGCAGTACTTC.

The sample holds one count of this clone. The V and J genes are TRBV11-3 and TRBJ2-7; D not resolved. Deletions cut 1 base from V and 6 bases from J, with 10 bases between. The CDR3 covers 13 residues. The germline V gene encodes CDR1 SGHNT and CDR2 YENEEA. CDR3 bases: TGTGCCAGCAGCTTAGTCCAGGATGCCGAGCAGTACTTC. Translated: CASSLVQDAEQYF.

The CDR3 nucleotides are TGTGCCAGCAGTTACGCATCGGGAGGGGCAGATACGCAGTATTTT. This gives the protein CASSYASGGADTQYF. This chain uses TRBV6-5 with TRBJ2-3, with TRBD2 matching over 8 bases. Germline CDR1 reads MNHEY; CDR2 reads SVGAGI. The CDR3 loop spans 15 amino acids. The ends lost 2 bases at V and 4 bases at J; junction bases unmatched: 5.

This clone has just one count. The V and J genes are TRBV2 and TRBJ1-1; D gene uncertain. V was shortened by 2 bases and J by 0 bases, with 25 bases between the two germline ends. The CDR3 consists of 20 residues. CDR1 and CDR2 from the germline V gene are SNHLY and FYNNEI. The CDR3 sequence is CASSERGGLLPDAVNTEAFF. In DNA, the CDR3 is TGTGCCAGCAGTGAACGAGGAGGACTTCTCCCGGATGCGGTGAACACTGAAGCTTTCTTT.

The chain recombines TRBV19 with TRBJ1-5; TRBD1 might be the D (5 bases). V was pared by 7 bases and J by 4 bases, with 11 bases between. The germline V gene has CDR1 LNHDA and CDR2 SQIVND (reference sequence). CDR3 length equals 13 residues. DNA of the CDR3: TGTGCCAGTACCCAATGGGGGAATCAGCCCCAGCATTTT. Protein product: CASTQWGNQPQHF.

The sample holds one count of this clone. The chain carries TRBV6-6 and TRBJ2-7; D is perhaps TRBD2 (6 bases). V lost 2 bases, J lost 6 bases, and 20 bases lay in between. Looked up from germline, CDR1 is MNHNY and CDR2 is SVGAGI (reference sequence). CDR3 length: 16 residues. CDR3 in amino acids: CASSYPTGLTSPEQYF. In DNA, the CDR3 is TGTGCCAGCAGTTACCCGACGGGACTTACTAGCCCCGAGCAGTACTTC.

This rearrangement joins TRBV18 to TRBJ2-7; no reliable D call. V dropped 2 bases and J dropped 2 bases, with 10 bases sitting between them. This CDR3 region has 14 residues. Germline values: CDR1 KGHSH, CDR2 LQKENI. Here the CDR3 reads CASSPIGQPYEQYF. As DNA, the CDR3 is TGTGCCAGCTCACCAATTGGTCAGCCCTACGAGCAGTACTTC.